The 31 T cell receptor beta chains reported below all come from one sample, sequenced in a study of T cell responses to AZD1222 COVID-19 vaccine. Profiled with immunoSEQ multiplex PCR; TCRdb holds only in-frame clones, not every one. The sample carries some 150,000 clones, 70% to 90% recorded once. The sequencing here drew on peripheral blood, taken after recovery from COVID-19. These receptors were taken from an adult who had recovered from COVID-19.

This clone was observed a single time. The J gene is TRBJ2-5, the V gene TRBV9; no firm D call. CDR1 is SGDLS, CDR2 YYNGEE, per germline. The CDR3 is 15 amino acids. V lost 0 bases, J lost 1 base, and 10 bases lay in between. The CDR3 protein is CASSVVAAGQETQYF. The CDR3 DNA reads TGTGCCAGCAGCGTAGTGGCGGCCGGCCAAGAGACCCAGTACTTC.

This rearrangement joins TRBV19 to TRBJ1-2; TRBD1 agrees at 7 bases. The CDR3 consists of 13 residues. Trimming removed 5 bases from V and 7 bases from J; junction bases left unmatched: 7. Looked up from germline, CDR1 is LNHDA and CDR2 is SQIVND (reference sequence). The CDR3 here is CASSYRQGGGYTF. In DNA, the CDR3 is TGTGCCAGTAGTTACCGACAGGGTGGTGGCTACACCTTC. The full variable domain, its missing parts supplied by reference TRBV19 and TRBJ1-2, is DGGITQSPKYLFRKEGQNVTLSCEQNLNHDAMYWYRQDPGQGLRLIYYSQIVNDFQKGDIAEGYSVSREKKESFPLTVTSAQKNPTAFYLCASSYRQGGGYTFGSGTRLTVV.

The chain carries TRBV7-8 and TRBJ1-1; D might be TRBD1 (6 bases). The CDR3 has 15 amino acids. Trimming removed 5 bases at V and 2 bases at J, with 15 bases between. From germline, CDR1 is SGHVS and CDR2 FQNEAQ. As DNA, the CDR3 is TGTGCCAGCAGCGAATACAACAGGGTTAACACTGAAGCTTTCTTT. It codes for CASSEYNRVNTEAFF. The complete variable domain, with remaining parts taken from reference TRBV7-8 and TRBJ1-1, reads GAGVSQSPRYKVAKRGQDVALRCDPISGHVSLFWYQQALGQGPEFLTYFQNEAQLDKSGLPSDRFFAERPEGSVSTLKIQRTQQEDSAVYLCASSEYNRVNTEAFFGQGTRLTVV.

The chain links TRBV3-1 (or the pseudogene TRBV3-2) to TRBJ2-5; possibly TRBD1 or TRBD2 for D (6 bases each). With 1 base removed from V and 5 bases from J, the gap between germline ends came to 11 bases. Per the germline V gene, CDR1 is LGHDT and CDR2 is YNNKEL (reference sequence). CDR3 length equals 14 residues. CDR3 loop: CASSQVTGRETQYF. CDR3 DNA: TGTGCCAGCAGCCAAGTAACAGGGAGGGAGACCCAGTACTTC.

The chain joins TRBV13 to TRBJ2-5; 9 bases are a match to TRBD1. Germline assignment: CDR1 PRHDT and CDR2 FYEKMQ (reference sequence). Trimming at V came to 6 bases and at J to 4 bases, leaving 9 bases not matched to a gene. CDR3 length equals 15 residues. In nucleotides, the CDR3 is TGTGCCAGCAGTTCAAGGGGACAGGGAGTAGAGACCCAGTACTTC. It codes for CASSSRGQGVETQYF.

This chain connects TRBV6-6 to TRBJ1-1; no clear D gene. Trimming pared 5 bases from V and 0 bases from J, leaving 10 bases between. This CDR3 has 14 residues. CDR1 is MNHNY, CDR2 SVGAGI, per germline (reference sequence). The CDR3 DNA is TGTGCCAGCAGTGGCCCCCCGATGAACACTGAAGCTTTCTTT. Translation: CASSGPPMNTEAFF.

This clone was observed once. This chain joins TRBV12-5 and TRBJ2-2, with 7 bases aligning to TRBD1. In germline, CDR1 is LGHNT, CDR2 FRNRAP. This CDR3 contains 15 residues. Unmatched junction bases numbered 8, after V lost 7 bases and J lost 3 bases. The CDR3 protein is CASDSPGQDTGELFF. The CDR3 nucleotides read TGTGCTAGTGACTCCCCAGGACAGGACACCGGGGAGCTGTTTTTT.

The chain combines TRBV11-3 with TRBJ2-3; no reliable D call. With 0 bases removed from V and 2 bases from J, the gap between germline ends came to 3 bases. CDR1 SGHNT and CDR2 YENEEA come from the germline V gene. This CDR3 has 13 amino acids. The CDR3 sequence is CASSLDITDTQYF. The CDR3 DNA follows: TGTGCCAGCAGCTTAGACATCACAGATACGCAGTATTTT.

The V and J genes are TRBV5-1 and TRBJ2-7; 8 bases map to TRBD2. Germline V CDR1 and CDR2: SGHRS, YFSETQ. Trimming cost V 4 bases and J 3 bases; bases outside gene matches: 6. The CDR3 extends over 14 amino acids. In DNA form, the CDR3 reads TGCGCCAGCAGCCCCTTGGCGGGAGGCTACGAGCAGTACTTC. Amino acids: CASSPLAGGYEQYF.

The rearrangement joins TRBV7-7 to TRBJ2-7; D possibly matches TRBD1 or TRBD2 (5 bases each). The CDR3 runs to 15 residues. Per germline, CDR1 SSHAT and CDR2 FNYEAQ (reference sequence). Trimming cost V 4 bases and J 4 bases, with 17 bases left between them. The CDR3, as DNA: TGTGCCAGCAGCTACTCTCGGGACCCTCGGTACGAGCAGTACTTC. It translates to CASSYSRDPRYEQYF.

The chain uses TRBV3-1 (or the pseudogene TRBV3-2) and TRBJ2-1; D call uncertain. With 1 base removed from V and 6 bases from J, the gap between germline ends came to 4 bases. CDR1 is LGHDT, CDR2 YNNKEL, per germline (reference sequence). The length of the CDR3 is 12 residues. The CDR3 region has the DNA TGTGCCAGCAGCCAAGTAGCCAATGAGCAGTTCTTC. Translated, it gives CASSQVANEQFF.

Regarding this clone: The sample holds other DNA sequences that translate to the same CDR3. The rearrangement uses TRBV5-4 and TRBJ1-1; D remains ambiguous. The CDR3 extends over 13 amino acids. Trimming removed 0 bases from V and 1 base from J, with 4 bases in between. Germline V gives CDR1 SGHNT, CDR2 YYREEE (reference sequence). The CDR3 region is CASSLGPNTEAFF. CDR3 bases: TGTGCCAGCAGCTTGGGCCCGAACACTGAAGCTTTCTTT.

The chain is built from TRBV14 and TRBJ1-3; TRBD1 might be the D (6 bases). V was shortened by 4 bases and J by 0 bases, with 16 bases between the two germline ends. The CDR3 loop spans 17 amino acids. CDR1 is SGHDN, CDR2 FVKESK, per germline. The CDR3 nucleotides read TGTGCCAGCAGCCGCTTCCGGGACACTGGCTCTGGAAACACCATATATTTT. Translated, it gives CASSRFRDTGSGNTIYF.

The gene calls are TRBV9 and TRBJ1-5; 8 nucleotides line up with TRBD1. Germline loops: CDR1 SGDLS, CDR2 YYNGEE. The CDR3 sequence is 16 residues long. The V and J ends lost 4 bases and 3 bases, in that order; junction bases with no gene match: 9. In nucleotides, the CDR3 is TGTGCCAGCAGCCCCACCGGGACAGGCGACAATCAGCCCCAGCATTTT. This encodes CASSPTGTGDNQPQHF.

The J gene is TRBJ2-7, the V gene TRBV5-6, with 8 bases aligning to TRBD1. The CDR3 is 14 residues long. Trimming took 4 bases from V and 2 from J; bases not matched to a gene: 5. The germline V gene encodes CDR1 SGHDT and CDR2 YYEEEE. CDR3 protein: CASSVGQVTYEQYF. CDR3 DNA: TGTGCCAGCAGCGTGGGACAGGTCACCTACGAGCAGTACTTC. The complete variable domain, with remaining parts taken from reference TRBV5-6 and TRBJ2-7, reads DAGVTQSPTHLIKTRGQQVTLRCSPKSGHDTVSWYQQALGQGPQFIFQYYEEEERQRGNFPDRFSGHQFPNYSSELNVNALLLGDSALYLCASSVGQVTYEQYFGPGTRLTVT.

The genes are TRBV19 and TRBJ1-4; D is uncertain. Germline CDR1 reads LNHDA; CDR2 reads SQIVND (reference sequence). V was trimmed by 6 bases and J by 8 bases, leaving 19 bases between them. The CDR3 length is 15 residues. DNA for the CDR3: TGTGCCAGTAGAATCCGTACGATTCCGGGAGAAAAACTGTTTTTT. Translation: CASRIRTIPGEKLFF.

A note on this clone: This same CDR3 is encoded by further DNA sequences in the sample. The rearrangement links TRBV5-1 to TRBJ2-7, with 10 bases identical to TRBD1. Germline CDR1 is SGHRS and CDR2 is YFSETQ. The CDR3 sequence is 14 residues long. V gave up 0 bases and J gave up 3 bases; unmatched junction bases: 0. The CDR3 sequence: CASSLGTGGYEQYF. Written as DNA, the CDR3 is TGCGCCAGCAGCTTGGGGACAGGGGGCTACGAGCAGTACTTC.

The chain combines TRBV6-5 with TRBJ2-7; possibly TRBD1 for D (6 bases). V was clipped by 6 bases and J by 6 bases, with 12 bases between them. CDR1 is MNHEY, CDR2 SVGAGI, per germline. This CDR3 comprises 12 residues. The CDR3 spells CASSQTGTEQYF. The DNA for the CDR3 is TGTGCCAGCAGCCAAACAGGGACCGAGCAGTACTTC.

The V and J genes are TRBV9 and TRBJ2-1; 8 bases fit TRBD2. CDR3 length: 15 amino acids. Germline V gene lookup returns CDR1 SGDLS and CDR2 YYNGEE. V trimming: 5 bases; J trimming: 3 bases; junction bases outside the gene matches: 7. DNA for the CDR3: TGTGCCAGCAGTGAGAGCGGGGGAGTCTACAATGAGCAGTTCTTC. Translation: CASSESGGVYNEQFF.

The chain combines TRBV4-1 with TRBJ1-4; D remains ambiguous. The V end was cut by 8 bases, the J end by 3 bases, with 16 bases between. Germline-derived CDR1 and CDR2 are MGHRA and YSYEKL. This CDR3 is 15 amino acids long. CDR3 sequence (DNA): TGCGCCAGCTCTTTATGGGATGCAGCTAATGAAAAACTGTTTTTT. This encodes CASSLWDAANEKLFF.

The rearrangement joins TRBV4-1 to TRBJ1-1; TRBD1 agrees at 7 bases. V gave up 5 bases and J gave up 4 bases; unmatched junction bases: 7. There are 14 residues in the CDR3. Per the germline V gene, CDR1 is MGHRA and CDR2 is YSYEKL. In DNA form, the CDR3 reads TGCGCCAGCAGCTCTTCGACAGGGCGCACTGAAGCTTTCTTT. It translates to CASSSSTGRTEAFF.

The rearrangement links TRBV2 to TRBJ2-2; D is unclear. This CDR3 region has 12 residues. Germline V gene lookup returns CDR1 SNHLY and CDR2 FYNNEI. Trimming pared 4 bases from V and 5 bases from J, leaving 5 bases between. The CDR3 spells CASSGRTGELFF. The CDR3 DNA is TGTGCCAGCAGTGGAAGGACCGGGGAGCTGTTTTTT.

The rearrangement links TRBV29-1 to TRBJ2-7; D is unclear. Germline V CDR1 and CDR2: SQVTM, ANQGSEA. This CDR3 contains 14 residues. V lost 1 base and J lost 2, with 12 bases in between. The CDR3 region is CSVEGQERPYEQYF. For the CDR3, the DNA is TGCAGCGTTGAAGGGCAGGAGAGGCCCTACGAGCAGTACTTC.

The gene calls are TRBV20-1 and TRBJ2-7; tentatively, D is TRBD2 (5 bases). Germline V gene data show CDR1 as DFQATT and CDR2 as SNEGSKA (reference sequence). The V end was cut by 5 bases, the J end by 5 bases, with 10 bases between. This CDR3 is built from 11 residues. In nucleotides, the CDR3 is TGCAGTGCTTCGGAGGTGGACGAGCAGTACTTC. It encodes CSASEVDEQYF.

This clone showed up just a few times. The rearrangement joins TRBV28 to TRBJ1-5; D may be TRBD1 (5 bases). This CDR3 spans 16 amino acids. Germline V gene data show CDR1 as MDHEN and CDR2 as SYDVKM. V was trimmed by 5 bases and J by 1 base, leaving 15 bases between them. CDR3 coding DNA: TGTGCCAGCAGTCCCGGGGACCAGACCAGCAATCAGCCCCAGCATTTT. Its protein is CASSPGDQTSNQPQHF.

The chain employs TRBV7-2 and TRBJ1-6; D uncertain. Between the trimmed V and J ends, which lost 5 bases and 6 bases, there was a span of 14 bases. CDR1 and CDR2 (germline): SGHTA, FQGNSA. The CDR3 consists of 15 residues. The CDR3 spells CASSLRQGRNSPLHF. CDR3 DNA: TGTGCCAGCAGCCTGAGGCAAGGGCGTAATTCACCCCTCCACTTT.

V and J are TRBV9 and TRBJ2-7, with TRBD2 matching over 10 bases. This CDR3 is built from 16 residues. J gave up 2 bases and V 0 bases, and 5 bases lay outside the gene matches. Germline CDR1 SGDLS, CDR2 YYNGEE. CDR3 coding DNA: TGTGCCAGCAGCGTAGAGGCTAGCGGGAGCACCTACGAGCAGTACTTC. Its protein is CASSVEASGSTYEQYF.

The rearrangement joins TRBV5-8 to TRBJ2-5; D ambiguous. V shed 5 bases and J shed 5 bases, with 4 bases lying between them. CDR1 and CDR2 (germline): SGHTS, YDEGEE. The CDR3 totals 10 residues. This CDR3 is CASRRETQYF. CDR3 DNA: TGTGCCAGCAGGAGGGAGACCCAGTACTTC.

The genes are TRBV24-1 and TRBJ2-5; 9 bases map to TRBD2. With V trimmed by 2 bases and J by 4 bases, 10 bases remained unmatched. CDR3 length: 17 residues. Germline CDR1 reads KGHDR; CDR2 reads SFDVKD. As DNA, the CDR3 is TGTGCCACCAGTGATTCCCGGCGGCGGGAGGGCCTAGAGACCCAGTACTTC. Translated, it gives CATSDSRRREGLETQYF.

This clone occurred a few times. The gene calls are TRBV5-4 and TRBJ2-6; 10 bases are shared with TRBD1. Germline CDR1 reads SGHNT; CDR2 reads YYREEE (reference sequence). J was trimmed by 2 bases and V by 5 bases; bases with no gene match: 7. The CDR3 consists of 17 residues. The CDR3 region is CASSTGQGTPGANVLTF. In DNA form, the CDR3 reads TGTGCCAGCAGTACGGGACAGGGGACCCCTGGGGCCAACGTCCTGACTTTC.

This clone was seen only a few times. V gene TRBV6-4 combines with J gene TRBJ2-3; no reliable D call. V was pared by 0 bases and J by 2 bases, with 3 bases between. Germline CDR1 is MRHNA and CDR2 is SNTAGT. CDR3 length equals 13 residues. This CDR3 reads CASSDSATDTQYF. The DNA of the CDR3 is TGTGCCAGCAGTGACTCAGCCACAGATACGCAGTATTTT.